This passage covers 16 T cell receptor beta chains from one sample sequenced in a study of radiotherapy plus CTLA-4 blockade in lung cancer. Generated by immunoSEQ multiplex PCR, the TCRdb table keeps only in-frame clones and is missing some. The sample records roughly 90,000 clones, about four fifths being singletons. The specimen was peripheral blood, collected from a patient treated with radiotherapy plus ipilimumab. The receptors shown here come from a human donor with non-small cell lung cancer who had a partial response to radiotherapy plus ipilimumab. Some clones in this sample may be carry-over from other donors' samples.

The chain uses TRBV19 and TRBJ2-1; weak D call: TRBD1 (5 bases). The CDR3 contains 15 residues. Germline CDR1 is LNHDA and CDR2 is SQIVND (reference sequence). V lost 3 bases to trimming and J lost 5 bases, with 14 bases between them. The CDR3 spells CASSMVRAIDNEQFF. DNA for the CDR3: TGTGCCAGTAGTATGGTCAGGGCTATCGACAATGAGCAGTTCTTC. Combining the CDR3 with reference TRBV19 and TRBJ2-1 gives the whole variable domain DGGITQSPKYLFRKEGQNVTLSCEQNLNHDAMYWYRQDPGQGLRLIYYSQIVNDFQKGDIAEGYSVSREKKESFPLTVTSAQKNPTAFYLCASSMVRAIDNEQFFGPGTRLTVL.

The chain carries TRBV11-3 and TRBJ1-6; 8 bases align to TRBD1. The CDR3 runs 14 residues. V was clipped by 5 bases and J by 6 bases; unmatched bases: 3. Germline values: CDR1 SGHNT, CDR2 YENEEA. The CDR3 reads CASSQQGGNSPLHF. The CDR3 DNA is TGTGCCAGCAGCCAACAGGGGGGTAATTCACCCCTCCACTTT.

This clone appeared a few times. The chain carries TRBV10-2 and TRBJ2-7, with 7 bases lining up with TRBD1. The germline V gene has CDR1 WSHSY and CDR2 SAAADI. Trimming cost V 9 bases and J 1 base; bases outside gene matches: 6. This CDR3 is built from 13 residues. The CDR3 DNA follows: TGCGCCAGTACCGGGACAGTATCCTACGAGCAGTACTTC. It is translated as CASTGTVSYEQYF.

The CDR3 sequence: CASSYTGRADTQYF. The CDR3 DNA reads as TGTGCCAGCAGTTATACGGGGAGGGCGGATACGCAGTATTTT. The chain joins TRBV6-6 to TRBJ2-3, with TRBD2 matching 7 bases. The CDR3 runs 14 residues. Germline CDR1 reads MNHNY; CDR2 reads SVGAGI (reference sequence). The junction had 6 bases not matched to a gene; V was cut back by 3 bases and J by 6 bases.

As to this clone: A read error may produce the germline difference seen at one junction end. This sequence joins TRBV4-2 and TRBJ2-5; 9 bases are a match to TRBD1. CDR1 LGHNA and CDR2 YNFKEQ come from the germline V gene. The CDR3 has 18 amino acids. DNA for the CDR3: TGTGCCAGCAGCCAGAAGAAGCTACAGGGGGCCCACCATGAGACCCAGTACTTC. This sequence encodes CASSQKKLQGAHHETQYF.

This clone was seen only once. This chain joins TRBV11-2 and TRBJ2-3; 11 bases fit TRBD2. The CDR3 consists of 14 residues. In germline, CDR1 is SGHAT, CDR2 FQNNGV. With 9 bases clipped from V and 9 bases from J, the junction kept 11 bases outside the gene matches. For the CDR3, the DNA is TGTGCCAGTAGGGGTAGCGGGGGGGCAGTAACGCAGTATTTT. Translation: CASRGSGGAVTQYF.

V is TRBV6-1 and J is TRBJ2-3, with a tentative D call TRBD1 (6 bases). CDR1 MNHNS and CDR2 SASEGT come from the germline V gene. The CDR3 has 15 amino acids. V lost 7 bases and J lost 0, with 14 bases in between. In DNA, the CDR3 is TGTGCCAGCAAAACAGGGATTTCGAGCACAGATACGCAGTATTTT. It codes for CASKTGISSTDTQYF.

This clone was recorded only once. The genes are TRBV4-2 and TRBJ1-6, with D hard to call. The CDR3 extends over 16 amino acids. The V end lost 1 base, the J end lost 4 bases, and 11 bases lay between the germline ends. CDR1 and CDR2 from the germline V gene are LGHNA and YNFKEQ. DNA of the CDR3: TGTGCCAGCAGCCAAGGGGCCTTCCCGTATAATTCACCCCTCCACTTT. Its protein product is CASSQGAFPYNSPLHF.

This clone showed up just a few times. V is TRBV5-1 and J is TRBJ1-4; D ambiguous. Looked up from germline, CDR1 is SGHRS and CDR2 is YFSETQ. V was trimmed by 0 bases and J by 4 bases, leaving 7 bases between them. The CDR3 loop spans 14 amino acids. Here the CDR3 reads CASSLVGSNEKLFF. As DNA, the CDR3 is TGCGCCAGCAGCTTGGTTGGGAGTAATGAAAAACTGTTTTTT.

This chain uses TRBV6-5 with TRBJ1-5, with 7 bases matching TRBD1. The junction had 5 bases not matched to a gene; V was cut back by 2 bases and J by 4 bases. This CDR3 has 15 residues. CDR1 and CDR2 (germline): MNHEY, SVGAGI. DNA for the CDR3: TGTGCCAGCAGTTACACCTCAGGGGGTAATCAGCCCCAGCATTTT. Protein product: CASSYTSGGNQPQHF.

This sequence joins TRBV11-3 and TRBJ2-5, with TRBD2 matching over 9 bases. The CDR3 runs to 14 residues. Germline trimming cut 5 bases from V and 5 bases from J; bases unmatched to any gene: 6. CDR1 SGHNT and CDR2 YENEEA come from the germline V gene. As DNA, the CDR3 is TGTGCCAGCAGCCGCCTCGGACTAGCGGAGACCCAGTACTTC. Translation: CASSRLGLAETQYF.

Ten or more counts support this clone. V and J are TRBV7-9 and TRBJ1-4; possible D gene TRBD1, 6 bases. CDR3 length: 14 amino acids. CDR1 and CDR2 from the germline V gene are SEHNR and FQNEAQ (reference sequence). V gave up 5 bases and J gave up 7 bases, with 14 bases separating them. As DNA, the CDR3 is TGTGCCAGCAGCCAGGGGTACCGGGGTGAAAAACTGTTTTTT. This codes for CASSQGYRGEKLFF.

The chain combines TRBV5-1 with TRBJ2-4; tentatively, D is TRBD1 (6 bases). With 2 bases removed from V and 13 bases from J, the gap between germline ends came to 16 bases. This CDR3 is 13 amino acids long. CDR1 SGHRS and CDR2 YFSETQ come from the germline V gene. The CDR3 is CASSLPGQEIQYF. The CDR3 DNA reads as TGCGCCAGCAGCTTACCGGGACAAGAGATACAGTACTTC.

Regarding this clone: Here the CDR3 omits its conserved ending phenylalanine or tryptophan, so a read error is the likely source. This chain connects TRBV28 to TRBJ1-2; D is unclear. This CDR3 comprises 14 residues. Trimming pared 1 base from V and 6 bases from J, leaving 12 bases between. Germline V gene sequence: CDR1 MDHEN, CDR2 SYDVKM. CDR3 DNA sequence: TGTGCCAGCAGTTTATCACGGAGAACCCATGGCTACACCTCC. Protein product: CASSLSRRTHGYTS.

The CDR3 nucleotides are TGTGCCAGTAGTATGGGGGGAATGATCGGCACTGAAGCTTTCTTT. It specifies CASSMGGMIGTEAFF. The rearrangement uses TRBV19 and TRBJ1-1, with D possibly matching TRBD1 (5 bases). Germline V lookup: CDR1 LNHDA, CDR2 SQIVND (reference sequence). V lost 3 bases and J lost 4, with 15 bases in between. The CDR3 consists of 15 residues.

This chain joins TRBV19 and TRBJ2-4; TRBD2 might be the D (5 bases). The CDR3 contains 14 residues. The V and J ends lost 5 bases and 4 bases respectively, with 12 bases between them. Germline loops: CDR1 LNHDA, CDR2 SQIVND (reference sequence). Here the CDR3 reads CASSHPGEKNIQYF. CDR3 DNA: TGTGCCAGTAGTCACCCCGGGGAAAAAAACATTCAGTACTTC.